Listed below are T cell receptor beta chains from one sample, sequenced in a study of T cells in Graves' hyperthyroidism and ophthalmopathy. Via MiXCR, TCRdb re-called the multiplex PCR reads, giving one row per CDR3 protein. Among 360,000 or so distinct CDR3 sequences listed, approximately 16% were seen once. Sequencing input: blood. All receptors come from an older woman with Graves' ophthalmopathy. Each CDR3 is given with its conserved first and last residue. Each record gives: clone size, V gene, D gene, J gene, CDR3 DNA, CDR3 protein. D genes are given only for firm matches. Some rows mark clone size as missing; the rest say once, few, many or name a class of expanded clone.

size: NA
V: TRBV7-2
D: TRBD2
J: TRBJ2-1
DNA: TGTGCCAGCAGTCACAGGGTCAGGGGCGCTGGGACTAGCGGGACAAATGAGCAGTTCTTC
CDR3: CASSHRVRGAGTSGTNEQFF

size: many
V: TRBV2
D: NA
J: TRBJ2-7
DNA: TGTGCCAGCAGTGATAGAGGGTCCTACGAGCAGTACTTC
CDR3: CASSDRGSYEQYF

size: NA
V: TRBV5-1
D: TRBD2
J: TRBJ2-2
DNA: TGCGCCAGCAGCGCCGCGGGAGTTGGGGAGCTGTTTTTT
CDR3: CASSAAGVGELFF

size: few
V: TRBV6-1
D: NA
J: TRBJ1-1
DNA: TGTGCCAGCAGACAGGGAGGAACTGAAGCTTTCTTT
CDR3: CASRQGGTEAFF

size: many
V: TRBV12-3/TRBV12-4
D: NA
J: TRBJ2-1
DNA: TGTGCCAGCAGTAATTACAATGAGCAGTTCTTC
CDR3: CASSNYNEQFF

size: few
V: TRBV5-8
D: TRBD1
J: TRBJ1-1
DNA: TGTGCCAGCAGCTTGGTAGCAGGGGGGACCACTGAAGCTTTCTTT
CDR3: CASSLVAGGTTEAFF

size: many
V: TRBV7-9
D: NA
J: TRBJ2-7
DNA: TGTGCCAGCAGCCCGTACTCGGGGCTGGTCGCCTACGAGCAGTACTTC
CDR3: CASSPYSGLVAYEQYF

size: many
V: TRBV2
D: NA
J: TRBJ1-5
DNA: TGTGCCAGCAGTGGAGACAGCAATCAGCCCCAGCATTTT
CDR3: CASSGDSNQPQHF

size: many
V: TRBV2
D: NA
J: TRBJ1-1
DNA: TGTGCCAGCAGAAGGAACAGTAGAGCTTTCTTT
CDR3: CASRRNSRAFF

size: many
V: TRBV20-1
D: NA
J: TRBJ2-7
DNA: TGCAGCGCCTGGGAGACGGTCCACGAGCAGTACTTC
CDR3: CSAWETVHEQYF

size: many
V: TRBV12-3/TRBV12-4
D: NA
J: TRBJ1-5
DNA: TGTGCCAGCTGCCTCCTCTGGTTTGACGGCAATCAGCCCCAGCATTTT
CDR3: CASCLLWFDGNQPQHF

size: many
V: TRBV3-1
D: NA
J: TRBJ1-1
DNA: TGTGCCAGCAGCCAGATAACAGGGTTGAACACTGAAGCTTTCTTT
CDR3: CASSQITGLNTEAFF

size: many
V: TRBV20-1
D: TRBD1
J: TRBJ2-7
DNA: TGCAGTGCGAGCGGGCGGGACAGGTCCCCCTACGAGCAGTACTTC
CDR3: CSASGRDRSPYEQYF

size: many
V: TRBV20-1
D: TRBD2
J: TRBJ2-1
DNA: TGCAGTGCTAGTACGGCGGGGGTTTACAATGAGCAGTTCTTC
CDR3: CSASTAGVYNEQFF

size: many
V: TRBV3-1
D: TRBD1
J: TRBJ1-1
DNA: TGTGCCAGCAGCCTAAGGACAGGGTGGGGTACTGAAGCTTTCTTT
CDR3: CASSLRTGWGTEAFF

size: many
V: TRBV3-1
D: NA
J: TRBJ2-6
DNA: TGTGCCAGCAGCCCACACCGGTCTGGGGCCAACGTCCTGACTTTC
CDR3: CASSPHRSGANVLTF

size: NA
V: TRBV28
D: NA
J: TRBJ2-7
DNA: TGTGCCAGCAGGCGGCCTGGAGGGTTGGACGAGCAGTACTTC
CDR3: CASRRPGGLDEQYF

size: few
V: TRBV9
D: NA
J: TRBJ2-1
DNA: TGTGCCAGCAGCGTAGGAGGCAGAGTCTACAATGAGCAGTTCTTC
CDR3: CASSVGGRVYNEQFF

size: few
V: TRBV18
D: NA
J: TRBJ2-7
DNA: TGTGCCAGCTCACTACTCTTAATGCGGGAATCCTACGAGCAGTACTTC
CDR3: CASSLLLMRESYEQYF

size: many
V: TRBV2
D: NA
J: TRBJ2-7
DNA: TGTGCCAGCAGTGACAGGGCCTACGAGCAGTACTTC
CDR3: CASSDRAYEQYF

size: many
V: TRBV28
D: TRBD1
J: TRBJ2-3
DNA: TGTGCCAGCAGTCCTCGGACAGGGGCAGATACGCAGTATTTT
CDR3: CASSPRTGADTQYF

size: NA
V: TRBV12-3/TRBV12-4
D: NA
J: TRBJ1-2
DNA: TGTGCCAGCAGTTACCGGTCCTATGGCTACATCTTC
CDR3: CASSYRSYGYIF

size: NA
V: TRBV9
D: TRBD1
J: TRBJ1-6
DNA: TGTGCCAGCAGCGTTGACGGACAGGTTTCTACACCCCTCCACTTT
CDR3: CASSVDGQVSTPLHF

size: many
V: TRBV2
D: NA
J: TRBJ2-2
DNA: TGTGCCACCAGCCAGGGTAGGACCGGGGAGCTGTTTTTT
CDR3: CATSQGRTGELFF

size: many
V: TRBV30
D: TRBD1
J: TRBJ1-5
DNA: TGTGCCTGGAGTCCGGGACAGGGGTATCAGCCCCAGCATTTT
CDR3: CAWSPGQGYQPQHF

size: few
V: TRBV20-1
D: NA
J: TRBJ2-2
DNA: TGCAGTGCTCCCCCTAGGAACACCGGGGAGCTGTTTTTT
CDR3: CSAPPRNTGELFF

size: many
V: TRBV7-8
D: NA
J: TRBJ2-7
DNA: TGTGCCAGCAGCTTAGACAGGCCGGGCGAGCAGTACTTC
CDR3: CASSLDRPGEQYF

size: few
V: TRBV28
D: TRBD2
J: TRBJ2-1
DNA: TGTGCCAGCAGTCCCACCCTGACTAGCGGGAGGGCCTCTTACAATGAGCAGTTCTTC
CDR3: CASSPTLTSGRASYNEQFF

size: NA
V: TRBV7-8
D: NA
J: TRBJ1-5
DNA: TGTGCCAGCAGCTCCCGCCAGGGGATTAGCAATCAGCCCCAGCATTTT
CDR3: CASSSRQGISNQPQHF

size: NA
V: TRBV24-1
D: NA
J: TRBJ2-1
DNA: TGTGCCACCAGTGATTTGCGGGGGGCAGGGGGAAATGAGCAGTTCTTC
CDR3: CATSDLRGAGGNEQFF

size: few
V: TRBV29-1
D: TRBD1
J: TRBJ2-5
DNA: TGCAGCGTCCGAGGGACAGGGACAGAGACCCAGTACTTC
CDR3: CSVRGTGTETQYF

size: few
V: TRBV4-2
D: TRBD2
J: TRBJ2-3
DNA: TGTGCCAGCAGCCAAGATGGCGGGAGGGCCCTGACGCAGTATTTT
CDR3: CASSQDGGRALTQYF

size: few
V: TRBV20-1
D: NA
J: TRBJ2-7
DNA: TGCAGTGCTAGTACCGGGACCCCCTACGAGCAGTACTTC
CDR3: CSASTGTPYEQYF

size: NA
V: TRBV12-5
D: TRBD1
J: TRBJ2-7
DNA: TGTGCTAGTGGTTTGCCTACTTGGGACAGGGAAAAGAGCGGGCCTTCTTCCTACGAGCAGTACTTC
CDR3: CASGLPTWDREKSGPSSYEQYF

size: NA
V: TRBV7-8
D: NA
J: TRBJ2-7
DNA: TGTGCCAGCAGCTTAGGGGCTAGGGAGCAGTACTTC
CDR3: CASSLGAREQYF

size: many
V: TRBV18
D: NA
J: TRBJ1-6
DNA: TGTGCCAGCTCCCCCCCGGGGGGCCGTGGACCCCTCCACTTT
CDR3: CASSPPGGRGPLHF

size: few
V: TRBV4-2
D: NA
J: TRBJ1-3
DNA: TGTGCCAGCAGCCAAGGGGGAATCGGTGGAAACACCATATATTTT
CDR3: CASSQGGIGGNTIYF

size: many
V: TRBV20-1
D: NA
J: TRBJ2-7
DNA: TGCAGTGCTAGTGGGGGAGGAACCTACGAGCAGTACTTC
CDR3: CSASGGGTYEQYF

size: many
V: TRBV2
D: TRBD1
J: TRBJ1-1
DNA: TGTGCCAGCAGTGTTCAGGGGGCTGAAGCTTTCTTT
CDR3: CASSVQGAEAFF

size: many
V: TRBV3-1
D: TRBD2
J: TRBJ2-5
DNA: TGTGCCAGCAGCCAAGAGGGAACTAGCGGGAGGGAGACCCAGTACTTC
CDR3: CASSQEGTSGRETQYF

size: NA
V: TRBV7-2
D: TRBD2
J: TRBJ2-7
DNA: TGTGCCAGCAGCTTAGGTAGCGGGAGTCTCTACGAGCAGTACTTC
CDR3: CASSLGSGSLYEQYF

size: NA
V: TRBV5-1
D: NA
J: TRBJ2-6
DNA: TGCGCCAGCAGCTTGGGGATAACTGGGGCCAACGTCCTGACTTTC
CDR3: CASSLGITGANVLTF

size: few
V: TRBV5-1
D: NA
J: TRBJ1-3
DNA: TGCGCCAGCAGCTTGGCCGGCGTGGACTCTGGAAACACCATATATTTT
CDR3: CASSLAGVDSGNTIYF

size: many
V: TRBV5-1
D: TRBD2
J: TRBJ2-5
DNA: TGCGCCAGCAGGTGGACTAGCGGGAGGGGTGAGACCCAGTACTTC
CDR3: CASRWTSGRGETQYF